These T cell receptor beta chains were read from a single sample in a study of T cells expressing NK-cell markers. TCRdb re-called the 5' RACE reads; every CDR3 protein appears as one record, without DNA. The sample table includes around 550,000 distinct CDR3 sequences. Sequenced material: blood T cells: a sorted CD56 or NKG2C T cell subset, CD4+ or CD8+ T cells, or bulk PBMC T cells (not recorded which). The source is a man aged 18 to 29 in good health. The CDR3 runs from the conserved cysteine through the conserved F or W. Each record gives: J gene, V gene, CDR3 length, CDR3 protein.

>TRBJ1-2|TRBV12-3/TRBV12-4|14
CASSLSTGKYGYTF
>TRBJ2-5|TRBV5-1|19
CASSFYRDRGPLYQETQYF
>TRBJ2-1|TRBV4-1|12
CASSQDSDEQFF
>TRBJ2-5|TRBV5-5|16
CASSFGGASIQETQYF
>TRBJ1-1|TRBV6-2/TRBV6-3|14
CASSNPGRNTEAFF
>TRBJ2-1|TRBV15|16
CATSRDLGRSDNEQFF
>TRBJ2-3|TRBV20-1|16
CSAYLREKGSTDTQYF
>TRBJ2-2|TRBV6-5|18
CASSYSRPTGLITGELFF
>TRBJ1-5|TRBV6-2/TRBV6-3|14
CASSGEQGNQPQHF
>TRBJ2-5|TRBV27|12
CASSEDWVTQYF
>TRBJ2-2|TRBV3-1|19
CASSLLVGLAGVRAGELFF
>TRBJ2-1|TRBV7-6|13
CASSLRTSGEQFF
>TRBJ1-6|TRBV20-1|15
CSARPGPGEYSPLHF
>TRBJ2-5|TRBV6-2/TRBV6-3|20
CASSSPPTDGARPAQETQYF
>TRBJ2-1|TRBV7-6|13
CASSSTSGSGQFF
>TRBJ2-1|TRBV5-1|15
CASSLGTISYNEQFF
>TRBJ2-4|TRBV6-2/TRBV6-3|17
CASSYSIGREAKNIQYF
>TRBJ1-5|TRBV6-1|17
CASSVGLAPLVRQPQHF
>TRBJ2-2|TRBV29-1|16
CSVSGTRVANTGELFF
>TRBJ1-1|TRBV29-1|13
CSVLQGENTEAFF
>TRBJ2-3|TRBV29-1|13
CSVGTRVADTQYF
>TRBJ2-1|TRBV7-2|15
CASSLGGESDNEQFF
>TRBJ2-3|TRBV11-2|18
CASSLGRLRELGTDTQYF
>TRBJ2-1|TRBV5-5|16
CASSLEREGLRNEQFF
>TRBJ2-5|TRBV7-9|13
CASSLARSETQYF
>TRBJ2-3|TRBV5-1|18
CASSLVVWREGSTDTQYF
>TRBJ2-2|TRBV10-3|18
CAISAGLGSRTNTGELFF
>TRBJ2-7|TRBV29-1|17
CSVVRYQLRDRRGEQYF
>TRBJ2-7|TRBV25-1|12
CASSASIGEQYF
>TRBJ2-5|TRBV29-1|14
CSVEDPQARETQYF
>TRBJ2-1|TRBV20-1|15
CSARDRAGESNEQFF
>TRBJ2-1|TRBV5-1|15
CASSSGLATSDEQFF
>TRBJ2-3|TRBV18|14
CASSPRRPPDTQYF
>TRBJ1-6|TRBV3-1|13
CASSQGMGSPLHF
>TRBJ2-1|TRBV5-5|17
CASSFVPPGGTDNEQFF
>TRBJ2-1|TRBV5-6|16
CASSFPGGDSGNEQFF
>TRBJ2-1|TRBV6-2/TRBV6-3|16
CASSYWEAVEYNEQFF
>TRBJ2-1|TRBV27|20
CASSLGGSGRIPLPYNEQFF
>TRBJ2-5|TRBV5-1|15
CASSSGTPRGETQYF
>TRBJ2-2|TRBV6-2/TRBV6-3|17
CASSSLAGGLNTGELFF
>TRBJ2-7|TRBV7-9|15
CASSPPGSGTYEQYF
>TRBJ2-1|TRBV7-8|13
CASRGGAGNEQFF
>TRBJ1-2|TRBV6-2/TRBV6-3|15
CASSYGGGPNYGYTF
>TRBJ2-1|TRBV6-5|15
CASSSTSGIRNEQFF
>TRBJ2-7|TRBV20-1|13
CSARPASSYEQYF
>TRBJ1-5|TRBV20-1|15
CSARSDGGLGQPQHF